This TCR beta chain was identified in a study of blood T cells in healthy people across ages. Study-level findings and limits: Age showed a roughly linear inverse relationship with TCR beta diversity per million T cells.

Note on this clonotype: Antigen unknown.

A sample-barcoded 5' primer and a J-beta primer mix were used in a second PCR of roughly 6 to 11 cycles. TCRdb reprocessed the 5' RACE reads with MiXCR, giving one entry per CDR3 protein. The sample lists about 580,000 distinct CDR3 sequences, less than 60% occurring once. V shed 4 bases and J shed 0 bases, with 14 bases lying between them. CDR3 length: 15 residues. Per germline, CDR1 SGHRS and CDR2 YFSETQ. Per sample, a minimum of 7 million PBMCs were isolated. The clonotype originates from a man at least 80 years old in good health. Sequencing used blood. This rearrangement joins TRBV5-1 to TRBJ2-7, with D possibly matching TRBD2 (6 bases). The CDR3, as DNA: TGCGCCAGCAGCCAAGGGGAGGTGTCCTCCTACGAGCAGTACTTC. Encoded protein: CASSQGEVSSYEQYF. The full variable domain, in which reference TRBV5-1 and TRBJ2-7 provide the parts outside the CDR3, is KAGVTQTPRYLIKTRGQQVTLSCSPISGHRSVSWYQQTPGQGLQFLFEYFSETQRNKGNFPGRFSGRQFSNSRSEMNVSTLELGDSALYLCASSQGEVSSYEQYFGPGTRLTVT.